This T cell receptor (beta chain) was retrieved from a study of T cells in lung cancer brain metastases (dated by TCRdb to the late 2010s). Study-level background: About 85% of the 20 patients had a history of tobacco use, with a median of about 38 pack-years. Of the roughly 20 patients, eighteen received no interval therapy between resection of the primary and resection of the metastasis. The primary and brain metastasis specimens were acquired a median of around 350 days apart. TCR beta CDR3 repertoires were compared between fully resected primary non-small cell lung cancers and paired brain metastases. The cohort included around 20 patients who provided approximately 40 specimens, with each patient contributing one primary lung lesion and one brain metastasis. Of the patients, fewer than 13 were female and about 9 were male, and their median age at first diagnosis was more than 50 years. The average DNA integrity number was approximately 3.8 in both primary and metastatic specimens, and the two sites did not differ significantly. Beyond this particular receptor, the publication reports: The ten most abundant clones accounted for a significantly larger fraction of the repertoire in brain metastases than in primaries, which suggests clonal expansion. It was not possible to control for the effects of preoperative corticosteroids on T cell infiltration in brain metastases. Retrieval of the complete infiltrating T cell repertoire may have been prevented by DNA fragmentation in FFPE samples. Most clones were found to be lesion-specific, and limited overlap was observed between paired lesions (mean Morisita index roughly 0.22). Compared with their paired primaries, brain metastases had significantly fewer unique productive clones (median about 1,500 versus 4,500).

Resection was performed in the patients for synchronous oligometastatic disease or for delayed recurrence of a solitary brain metastasis. To avoid including cancers other than NSCLC, any patient with a history of multiple malignancies was excluded. Tumor areas were macrodissected from about five deparaffinized approximately 9.5 um unstained sections under guidance from marked H&E slides. Every specimen was formalin-fixed and paraffin-embedded (FFPE). Genomic DNA was extracted using the AllPrep DNA/RNA FFPE Kit. As regards this clone: Its antigen is not yet known. A much bigger clone sits one base away, suggesting this may be a read error. The sample contains more than one DNA sequence encoding this CDR3.

The CDR3 runs 14 residues from the cysteine to the phenylalanine. Kept here is only the CDR3 DNA, which spans 42 bases and is read in frame from base 1. The germline V gene sets CDR1 to SQVTM and CDR2 to ANQGSEA. Between roughly 2 and 5.5 ug genomic DNA was input per sample, with paired samples receiving equal DNA input. TCR beta libraries were constructed with the immunoSEQ hsTCRbeta Kit, with multiplexed V and J gene primers used across two PCR steps. Pooled libraries with positive and negative controls were sequenced on an Illumina MiSeq using a 100-cycle paired-end protocol. The authors' analysis ran thus. Raw data were processed by the immunoSEQ vendor into normalized, annotated TCR beta repertoire reports. Richness was defined as unique clones by nucleotide sequence, and total richness was extrapolated with the iChao1 and Efron-Thisted estimators. To characterize and compare the paired lesions, the analysis used Pielou's evenness, Simpson's index, the proportional abundance of the top-ten clones, and the Morisita overlap index. Entries here come from immuneACCESS through TCRdb and include only in-frame sequences with V and J called. Some clones fail to appear in such tables; in the studies checked, an unresolved V gene covers under half of the shortfall, and the cause of the remainder is unknown. D and trimming were read from the DNA, whereas the V and J calls and clone size are those reported in that table. Within this sample are about 5,600 clones, with 84% of them counted one time only. The ten largest clones capture 6.2% of the sample.

What was sequenced was tumor tissue from a brain metastasis. The cell subset or site label corresponds to: paired resected brain metastasis. Recombination joined TRBV29-1 with TRBJ1-1, with 7 bases in between that match TRBD1. This TCR was sampled from a man in his forties or fifties with non-small cell lung cancer that had spread to the brain. The bases are TGTAGCGTTGCGGGGACAGCGGCATCCACTGAAGCTTTCTTT. This encodes CSVAGTAASTEAFF.